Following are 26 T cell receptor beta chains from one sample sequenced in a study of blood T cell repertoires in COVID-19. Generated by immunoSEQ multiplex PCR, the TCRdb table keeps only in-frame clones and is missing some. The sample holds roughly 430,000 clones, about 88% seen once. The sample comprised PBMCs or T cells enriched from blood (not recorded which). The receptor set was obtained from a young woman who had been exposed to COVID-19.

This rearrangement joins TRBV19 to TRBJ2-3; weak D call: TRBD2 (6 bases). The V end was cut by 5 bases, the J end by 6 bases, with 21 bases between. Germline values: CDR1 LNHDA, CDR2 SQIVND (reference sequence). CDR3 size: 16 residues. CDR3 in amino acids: CASSPVGAGGFDTQYF. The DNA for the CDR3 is TGTGCCAGTAGTCCTGTAGGGGCAGGAGGGTTCGATACGCAGTATTTT.

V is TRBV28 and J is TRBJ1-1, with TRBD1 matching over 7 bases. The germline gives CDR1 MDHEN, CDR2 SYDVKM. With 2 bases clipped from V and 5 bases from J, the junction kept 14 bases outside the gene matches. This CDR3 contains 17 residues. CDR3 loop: CASSLRDRESIDTEAFF. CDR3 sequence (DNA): TGTGCCAGCAGTTTAAGAGACAGGGAAAGTATCGATACTGAAGCTTTCTTT.

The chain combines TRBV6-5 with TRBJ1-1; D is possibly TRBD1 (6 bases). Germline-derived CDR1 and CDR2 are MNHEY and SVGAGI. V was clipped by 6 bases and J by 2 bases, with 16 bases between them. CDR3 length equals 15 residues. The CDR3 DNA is TGTGCCAGCAGCGCAACGGCAGGGGCCAACACTGAAGCTTTCTTT. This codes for CASSATAGANTEAFF.

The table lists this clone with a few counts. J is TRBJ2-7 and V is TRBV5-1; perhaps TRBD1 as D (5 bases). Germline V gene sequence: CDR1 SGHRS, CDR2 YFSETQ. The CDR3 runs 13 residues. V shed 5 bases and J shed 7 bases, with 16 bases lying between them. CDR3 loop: CASSRQTSGEQYF. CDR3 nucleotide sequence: TGCGCCAGCAGTCGACAGACCTCAGGGGAGCAGTACTTC.

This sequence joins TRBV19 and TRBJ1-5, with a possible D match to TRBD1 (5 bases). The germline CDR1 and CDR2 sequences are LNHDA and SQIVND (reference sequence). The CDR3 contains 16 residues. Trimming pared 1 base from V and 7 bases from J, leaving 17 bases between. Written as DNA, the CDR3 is TGTGCCAGTAGTATAGGACAAGCCCTTTCAGGGCAGCCCCAGCATTTT. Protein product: CASSIGQALSGQPQHF.

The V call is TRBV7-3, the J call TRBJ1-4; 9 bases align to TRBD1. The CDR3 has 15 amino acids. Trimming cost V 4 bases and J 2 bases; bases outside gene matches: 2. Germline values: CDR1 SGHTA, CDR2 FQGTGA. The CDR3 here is CASSSGQGTNEKLFF. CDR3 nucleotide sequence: TGTGCCAGCAGCTCAGGACAGGGGACTAATGAAAAACTGTTTTTT.

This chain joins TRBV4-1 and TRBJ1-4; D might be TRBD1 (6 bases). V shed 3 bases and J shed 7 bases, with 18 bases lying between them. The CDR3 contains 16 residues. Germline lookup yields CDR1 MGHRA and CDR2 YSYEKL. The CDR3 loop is CASSQPIRGRGEKLFF. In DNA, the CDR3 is TGCGCCAGCAGCCAGCCGATCAGGGGCAGGGGTGAAAAACTGTTTTTT.

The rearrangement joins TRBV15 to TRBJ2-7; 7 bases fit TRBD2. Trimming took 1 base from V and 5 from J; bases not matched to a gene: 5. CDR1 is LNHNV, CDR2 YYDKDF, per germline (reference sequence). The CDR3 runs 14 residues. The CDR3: CATSRGGGIHEQYF. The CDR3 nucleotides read TGTGCCACCAGCAGAGGGGGAGGGATCCACGAGCAGTACTTC.

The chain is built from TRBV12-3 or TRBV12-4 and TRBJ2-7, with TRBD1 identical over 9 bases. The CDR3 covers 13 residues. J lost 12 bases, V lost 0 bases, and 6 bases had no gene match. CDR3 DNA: TGTGCCAGCAGTTTAGCGGGACAGGGTCATGGGTACTTC. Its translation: CASSLAGQGHGYF.

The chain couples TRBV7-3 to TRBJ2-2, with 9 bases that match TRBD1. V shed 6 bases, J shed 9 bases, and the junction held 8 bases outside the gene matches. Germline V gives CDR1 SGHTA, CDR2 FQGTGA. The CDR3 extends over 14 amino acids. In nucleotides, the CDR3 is TGTGCCAGCAGGTCCGGGACAGGGAACCGGGAGCTGTTTTTT. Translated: CASRSGTGNRELFF.

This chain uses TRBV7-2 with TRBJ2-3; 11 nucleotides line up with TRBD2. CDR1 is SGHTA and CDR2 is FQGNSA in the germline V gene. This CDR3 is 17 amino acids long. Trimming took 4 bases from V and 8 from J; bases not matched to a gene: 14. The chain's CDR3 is CASSSNTLAGGPGTQYF. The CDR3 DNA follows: TGTGCCAGCAGCTCAAATACTTTAGCGGGAGGGCCGGGTACGCAGTATTTT. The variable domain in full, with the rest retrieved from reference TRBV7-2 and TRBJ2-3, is GAGVSQSPSNKVTEKGKDVELRCDPISGHTALYWYRQSLGQGLEFLIYFQGNSAPDKSGLPSDRFSAERTGGSVSTLTIQRTQQEDSAVYLCASSSNTLAGGPGTQYFGPGTRLTVL.

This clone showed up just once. The CDR3 region has the DNA TGTGCCAGCAGCTTAGCGGGAGGGAGTTCCTACGAGCAGTACTTC. Translated: CASSLAGGSSYEQYF. The chain recombines TRBV11-3 with TRBJ2-7, with 8 bases fitting TRBD2. The CDR3 has 15 residues. Germline lookup yields CDR1 SGHNT and CDR2 YENEEA. The J segment lost 1 base and the V segment lost 1 base, leaving 3 bases of the junction unmatched.

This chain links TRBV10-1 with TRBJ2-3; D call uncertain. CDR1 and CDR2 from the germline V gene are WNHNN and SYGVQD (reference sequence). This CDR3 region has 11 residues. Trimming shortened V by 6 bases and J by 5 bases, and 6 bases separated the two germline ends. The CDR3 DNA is TGCGCCAGCAGCCCGGGAGATACGCAGTATTTT. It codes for CASSPGDTQYF.

CDR3 sequence (DNA): TGCGCCAGCAGCTTATCGGGACAGGGGGCCACTGAAGCTTTCTTT. Residues: CASSLSGQGATEAFF. This chain connects TRBV5-1 to TRBJ1-1, with 12 positions matching TRBD1. V shed 2 bases, J shed 4 bases, and the junction held 3 bases outside the gene matches. From germline, CDR1 is SGHRS and CDR2 YFSETQ. The CDR3 has 15 amino acids.

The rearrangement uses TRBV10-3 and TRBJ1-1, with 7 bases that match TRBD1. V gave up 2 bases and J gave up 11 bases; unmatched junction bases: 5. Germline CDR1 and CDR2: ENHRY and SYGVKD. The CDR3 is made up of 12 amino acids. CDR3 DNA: TGTGCCATCAGTGAGATGACAGGGTCGGCTTTCTTT. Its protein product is CAISEMTGSAFF.

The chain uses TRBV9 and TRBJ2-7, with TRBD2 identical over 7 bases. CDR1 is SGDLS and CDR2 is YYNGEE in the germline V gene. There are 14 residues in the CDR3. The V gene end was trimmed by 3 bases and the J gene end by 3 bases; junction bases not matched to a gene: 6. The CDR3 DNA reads TGTGCCAGCAGCGACGGGGGGACTAACTACGAGCAGTACTTC. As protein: CASSDGGTNYEQYF.

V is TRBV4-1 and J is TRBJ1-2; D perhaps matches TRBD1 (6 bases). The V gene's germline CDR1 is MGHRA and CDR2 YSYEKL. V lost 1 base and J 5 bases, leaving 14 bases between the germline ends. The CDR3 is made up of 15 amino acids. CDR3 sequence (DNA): TGCGCCAGCAGCCAAGGGACACTCCAGGGGTATGGCTACACCTTC. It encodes CASSQGTLQGYGYTF.

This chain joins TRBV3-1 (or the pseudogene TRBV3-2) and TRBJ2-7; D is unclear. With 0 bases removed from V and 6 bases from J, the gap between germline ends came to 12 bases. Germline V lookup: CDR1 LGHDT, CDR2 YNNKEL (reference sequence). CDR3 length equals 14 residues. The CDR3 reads CASSQDSPIGEQYF. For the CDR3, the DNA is TGTGCCAGCAGCCAAGATAGTCCAATCGGCGAGCAGTACTTC.

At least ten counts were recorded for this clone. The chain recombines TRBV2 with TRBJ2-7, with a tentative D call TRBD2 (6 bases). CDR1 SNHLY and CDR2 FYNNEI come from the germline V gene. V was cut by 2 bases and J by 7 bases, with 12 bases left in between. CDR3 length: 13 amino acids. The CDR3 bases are TGTGCCAGCAGTGAAAGTCCGGGGAGGGAGCAGTACTTC. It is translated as CASSESPGREQYF.

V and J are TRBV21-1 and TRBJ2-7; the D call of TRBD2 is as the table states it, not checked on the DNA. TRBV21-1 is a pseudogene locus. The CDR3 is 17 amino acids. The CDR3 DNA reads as TGTGCCAGCAGCAAAGAGGTTCTTAAAGGCGGGGACTACGAGCAGTACTTC. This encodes CASSKEVLKGGDYEQYF.

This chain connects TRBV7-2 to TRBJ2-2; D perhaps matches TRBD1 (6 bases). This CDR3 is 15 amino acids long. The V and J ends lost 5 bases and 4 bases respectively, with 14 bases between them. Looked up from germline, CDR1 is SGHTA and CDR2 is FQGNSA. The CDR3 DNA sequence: TGTGCCAGCAGCACTACAGGGTCGAGCACCGGGGAGCTGTTTTTT. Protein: CASSTTGSSTGELFF.

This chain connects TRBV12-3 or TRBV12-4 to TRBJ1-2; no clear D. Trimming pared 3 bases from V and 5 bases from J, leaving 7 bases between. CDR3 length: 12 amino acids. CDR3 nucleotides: TGTGCCAGCAGTTTTGTACAGTATGGCTACACCTTC. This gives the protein CASSFVQYGYTF.

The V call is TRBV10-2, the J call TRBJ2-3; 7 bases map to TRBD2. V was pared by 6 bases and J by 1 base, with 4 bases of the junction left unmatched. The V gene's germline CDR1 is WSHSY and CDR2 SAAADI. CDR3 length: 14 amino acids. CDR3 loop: CASRHLAGTDTQYF. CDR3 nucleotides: TGCGCCAGCAGACATCTAGCGGGCACAGATACGCAGTATTTT.

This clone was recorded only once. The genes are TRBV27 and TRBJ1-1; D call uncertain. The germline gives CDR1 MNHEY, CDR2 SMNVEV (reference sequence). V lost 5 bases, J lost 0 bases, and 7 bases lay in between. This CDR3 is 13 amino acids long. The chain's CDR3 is CASSPQVNTEAFF. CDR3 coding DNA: TGTGCCAGCAGTCCTCAGGTGAACACTGAAGCTTTCTTT.

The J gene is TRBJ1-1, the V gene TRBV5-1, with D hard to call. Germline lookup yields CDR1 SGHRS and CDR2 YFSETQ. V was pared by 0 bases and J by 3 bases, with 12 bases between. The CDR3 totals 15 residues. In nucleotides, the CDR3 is TGCGCCAGCAGCTTGGCTGACAAACAGTACACTGAAGCTTTCTTT. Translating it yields CASSLADKQYTEAFF.

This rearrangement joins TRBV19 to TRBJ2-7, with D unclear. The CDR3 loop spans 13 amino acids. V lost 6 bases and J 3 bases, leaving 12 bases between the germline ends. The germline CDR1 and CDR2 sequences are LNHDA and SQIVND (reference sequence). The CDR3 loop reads CASRASQFYEQYF. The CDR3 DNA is TGTGCCAGTAGAGCTAGTCAGTTCTACGAGCAGTACTTC.